This TCR beta chain was recovered during a study of neurological immune-mediated disorders. CDR1 KGHSH and CDR2 LQKENI come from the germline V gene. The trim removed 6 bases at V and 3 bases at J, leaving 3 bases unmatched. The CDR3 contains 15 residues. Synthesis of cDNA used 5'RACE (with 10-nucleotide random UMIs). A single run covered 15-18 subjects with over 180 million TCR-beta sequences. TCRdb itself ran the 5' RACE reads through MiXCR, one entry per CDR3 protein. The table lists more than 50,000 distinct CDR3 sequences, around 24% of them singletons. This clonotype was seen ten or more times. Time point indicated: technical triplicate 2.

The V gene is TRBV18, the J gene TRBJ2-3; TRBD2 agrees at 13 bases. The sequenced sample was PBMCs. This TCR was recovered from a man in his 60s with HTLV-1-associated myelopathy (HAM/TSP). CDR3 sequence: CASSGTSGDTDTQYF. The DNA of the CDR3 is TGTGCCAGCTCCGGGACTAGCGGGGATACAGATACGCAGTATTTT.